This TCR beta chain came from a study of radiotherapy plus CTLA-4 blockade in lung cancer. Ipilimumab CTLA-4 blockade and focal radiation were given to patients with chemo-refractory metastatic non-small-cell lung cancer. Profiling relied on immunoSEQ multiplex PCR, and the TCRdb table lists in-frame clones only, not all of them. The sample consists of 50,000 or so clones, roughly 84% of them appearing once. Study-wide results and limits: Radiotherapy was combined with ipilimumab, and tumor-derived TCR clones then expanded in blood.

Concerning this clone: Its antigen is unidentified.

Trimming took 0 bases from V and 0 from J, leaving 10 bases between them. CDR1 MNHNY and CDR2 SVGAGI come from the germline V gene (reference sequence). This CDR3 spans 16 amino acids. The sequencing used peripheral blood, collected from a patient treated with radiotherapy plus ipilimumab. This sequence joins TRBV6-6 and TRBJ2-3; D not resolved. This receptor was taken from a human donor with non-small cell lung cancer who had a partial response to radiotherapy plus ipilimumab. CDR3 sequence reads: CASSYSASTSTDTQYF. The CDR3, as DNA: TGTGCCAGCAGTTACTCAGCCTCCACCAGCACAGATACGCAGTATTTT.